This entry describes one T cell receptor beta chain. The target antigen is unknown. The sample comes from a study of cytomegalovirus exposure and HLA in healthy donors. Per the germline V gene, CDR1 is SGDLS and CDR2 is YYNGEE. The V segment lost 4 bases and the J segment 6 bases; nucleotides outside the gene matches: 5. The CDR3 is 16 residues long. The study drew the donors from its roughly 110-subject validation cohort, separate from the approximately 700-subject first cohort. Study-wide points: CMV antigen specificity was confirmed in vitro for three CMV-associated chains.

Generated by immunoSEQ multiplex PCR, the TCRdb table keeps only in-frame clones and is missing some. The table records 350,000 or so clones, roughly 89% of them present only once. The receptor comes from a woman between 18 and 30 years old in good health and CMV-seronegative. Material: PBMCs. This sequence joins TRBV9 and TRBJ2-1, with TRBD2 identical over 15 bases. The CDR3 region is CASSPLGLAGGNEQFF. CDR3 coding DNA: TGTGCCAGCAGCCCACTGGGACTAGCGGGAGGCAATGAGCAGTTCTTC.